The source of this T cell receptor (beta chain) is a study of breast tumors, draining lymph nodes, adjacent tissues. The germline gives CDR1 SGHAT, CDR2 FQNNGV. This CDR3 has 14 residues. V was shortened by 10 bases and J by 4 bases, with 19 bases between the two germline ends. A word on this clonotype: This could be a read error, since a much larger clone is one nucleotide away.

Samples came from axillary lymph nodes draining the breast cancer. TCRdb analysed the multiplex PCR reads with MiXCR anew, one entry per CDR3 protein. The repertoire includes approximately 230,000 distinct CDR3 sequences, under 35% of them detected once, and approximately 3.3% sits in the top ten. What was sequenced was axillary lymph node tissue. This receptor was taken from a female donor with breast cancer. Some clones in this sample may be carry-over from other donors' samples. The rearrangement links TRBV11-2 to TRBJ1-2; D is perhaps TRBD1 (6 bases). The CDR3 nucleotides read TGTGCCACCTCTCCGGGACAACGAACCTATGGCTACACCTTC. Translation: CATSPGQRTYGYTF.